The 9 T cell receptor beta chains below were found in one sample sequenced in a study of control samples from healthy donors and cancer patients. Repertoires were generated with immunoSEQ multiplex PCR, while TCRdb's copy carries only in-frame clones and drops some. The table lists 80,000 or so clones, approximately 92% of them singletons. The sequencing input was blood. The receptor source for this set is a woman aged 60-75 years in good health.

V is TRBV24-1 and J is TRBJ2-1; D remains unclear. The CDR3 has 13 residues. V lost 1 base and J 10 bases, leaving 10 bases between the germline ends. Germline CDR1 is KGHDR and CDR2 is SFDVKD. Here the CDR3 DNA reads TGTGCCACCAGTGATTTCAAGGTTTGGGAGCAGTTCTTC. As protein: CATSDFKVWEQFF.

J is TRBJ2-2 and V is TRBV28; 7 positions match TRBD2. V shed 7 bases and J 5 bases; nucleotides not matched to a gene: 19. CDR1 and CDR2 from the germline V gene are MDHEN and SYDVKM. This CDR3 contains 18 residues. The CDR3 coding sequence is TGTGCCAGCACGGGTTGGGCAGCGGGAAAAGGAGGGACCGGGGAGCTGTTTTTT. Its protein is CASTGWAAGKGGTGELFF.

V and J are TRBV18 and TRBJ1-1; tentative D call: TRBD1 (5 bases). The CDR3 is 14 residues long. Germline V gives CDR1 KGHSH, CDR2 LQKENI. With 4 bases removed from V and 0 bases from J, the gap between germline ends came to 9 bases. CDR3 in amino acids: CASSRSTVNTEAFF. CDR3 nucleotide sequence: TGTGCCAGCTCACGCTCGACAGTGAACACTGAAGCTTTCTTT.

This clone came up a few times. The V and J genes are TRBV27 and TRBJ2-1; D perhaps matches TRBD2 (5 bases). The length of the CDR3 is 15 residues. V was trimmed by 5 bases and J by 6 bases, leaving 17 bases between them. Germline values: CDR1 MNHEY, CDR2 SMNVEV (reference sequence). The CDR3 here is CASSPIPTRSNEQFF. In DNA form, the CDR3 reads TGTGCCAGCAGTCCAATCCCAACTAGAAGCAATGAGCAGTTCTTC.

The J gene is TRBJ2-3, the V gene TRBV30; D unresolved. With 3 bases removed from V and 6 bases from J, the gap between germline ends came to 13 bases. The germline V gene encodes CDR1 GTSNPN and CDR2 SVGIG (reference sequence). The CDR3 loop spans 13 amino acids. The CDR3 nucleotides are TGTGCCTGGAGCGCCAGGTTGTTGGATACGCAGTATTTT. Its translation is CAWSARLLDTQYF.

This clone was detected only once. The chain combines TRBV28 with TRBJ1-2; the D is unclear. The CDR3 contains 14 residues. V lost 3 bases to trimming and J lost 3 bases, with 11 bases between them. The germline V gene encodes CDR1 MDHEN and CDR2 SYDVKM. As DNA, the CDR3 is TGTGCCAGCAGTTTCCGTCAGGAACACTATGGCTACACCTTC. It encodes CASSFRQEHYGYTF.

This sequence joins TRBV2 and TRBJ2-1; D gene ambiguous. CDR1 and CDR2 from the germline V gene are SNHLY and FYNNEI. The CDR3 loop spans 14 amino acids. Trimming cost V 4 bases and J 3 bases, with 10 bases left between them. CDR3 residues: CASSALSSYNEQFF. CDR3 in DNA: TGTGCCAGCAGTGCCCTTAGCAGCTACAATGAGCAGTTCTTC.

The chain recombines TRBV5-8 with TRBJ2-7; TRBD1 might be the D (5 bases). The germline gives CDR1 SGHTS, CDR2 YDEGEE. The V and J ends lost 0 bases and 0 bases respectively, with 13 bases between them. This CDR3 spans 16 amino acids. The chain's CDR3 is CASSLGQILTSYEQYF. The CDR3, as DNA: TGTGCCAGCAGCTTGGGACAGATCCTGACCTCCTACGAGCAGTACTTC.

This sequence joins TRBV7-3 and TRBJ2-5, with 7 bases lining up with TRBD1. There are 13 residues in the CDR3. Germline V gene data show CDR1 as SGHTA and CDR2 as FQGTGA. With V trimmed by 5 bases and J by 2 bases, 2 bases remained unmatched. The CDR3 region is CASSLDRQETQYF. DNA of the CDR3: TGTGCCAGCAGCCTGGACAGGCAAGAGACCCAGTACTTC.